This T cell receptor beta chain originates from a study of T cells expressing NK-cell markers. Study-wide findings and caveats: Dominant NKG2C+ clonotypes in 6 or 7 donors made up roughly 1.0-7.0% of CD8+ T cells.

The germline V gene has CDR1 SEHNR and CDR2 FQNEAQ (reference sequence). CDR3 size: 14 residues. On this clonotype itself: Its matching antigen is unknown.

cDNA encoding TCR beta was synthesized via 5'RACE template switching incorporating UMIs. TCRdb reanalyzed the 5' RACE reads and collapses them to one entry per CDR3 protein, without DNA. Its listing shows about 160,000 distinct CDR3 sequences. The specimen was blood T cells: a sorted CD56 or NKG2C T cell subset, CD4+ or CD8+ T cells, or bulk PBMC T cells (not recorded which). The receptor was isolated from a woman between 18 and 70 years old in good health. V usage is TRBV7-9 and J usage is TRBJ1-4; TCRdb lists TRBD1, though no DNA is available to test this call. The CDR3 reads CASSFGTENEKLFF.